The clone carrying this TCR beta chain has just a few counts. Its antigen is not identified. This record belongs to a study of identical twins. Findings and caveats of the study: Whereas memory repertoires showed no such difference, abundant cord blood beta clonotypes carried fewer insertions. Models underestimated TCR alpha sharing (out-of-frame) in monozygotic twins.

A universal primer site was incorporated via template switching, and the cDNA contained unique molecular identifiers. MiXCR, applied by TCRdb to the 5' RACE reads, yields one record per CDR3 protein. The sample shows 500,000 to 550,000 distinct CDR3 sequences, around 24% of them seen only once. The V end lost 6 bases, the J end lost 2 bases, and 14 bases lay between the germline ends. Germline CDR1 and CDR2: DFQATT and SNEGSKA (reference sequence). CDR3 length: 14 amino acids. This same sample was also taken into another study, of yellow fever vaccine responses in identical twins.

The receptor's source is a woman younger than 30 in good health. The genes are TRBV20-1 and TRBJ1-3, with D perhaps matching TRBD1 (5 bases). Sequenced material: CD4+ T cells sorted from blood. The DNA of the CDR3 is TGCAGTGCCTTACCCGGGACCACTGGAAACACCATATATTTT. Translated, it gives CSALPGTTGNTIYF.